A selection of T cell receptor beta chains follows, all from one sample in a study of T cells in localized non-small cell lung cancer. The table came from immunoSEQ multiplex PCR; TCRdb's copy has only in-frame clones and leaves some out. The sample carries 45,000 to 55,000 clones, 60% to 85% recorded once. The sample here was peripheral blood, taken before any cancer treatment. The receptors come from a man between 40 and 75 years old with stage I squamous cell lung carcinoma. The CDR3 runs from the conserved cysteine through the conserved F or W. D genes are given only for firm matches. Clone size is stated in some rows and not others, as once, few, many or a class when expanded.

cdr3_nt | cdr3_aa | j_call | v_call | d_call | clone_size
TGTGCCAGCAGTGCGGGGGACAGGGGGCAATACGAGCAGTACTTC | CASSAGDRGQYEQYF | TRBJ2-7 | TRBV6-5 | TRBD1 | -
TGTGCCACACGGCGCGGGGCGAATCAAGAGACCCAGTACTTC | CATRRGANQETQYF | TRBJ2-5 | TRBV19 | - | -
TGTGCCAGCAGCTTAGACTATAACAATGAGCAGTTCTTC | CASSLDYNNEQFF | TRBJ2-1 | TRBV11-1 | - | -
TGTGCCAGCAGTTCAAAGACCGGGGAGCTGTTTTTT | CASSSKTGELFF | TRBJ2-2 | TRBV6-5 | - | -
TGCGCCAGCAGCTTTAGCGGGGGGGAATCAGAGACCCAGTACTTC | CASSFSGGESETQYF | TRBJ2-5 | TRBV5-1 | TRBD2 | -
TGTGCCAGCAGCCCGGGGACAGGCAATCAGCCCCAGCATTTT | CASSPGTGNQPQHF | TRBJ1-5 | TRBV7-8 | TRBD1 | -
TGTGCCAGCAGCTTAGCTGGGGGACAGCCGGGCGAAAAACTGTTTTTT | CASSLAGGQPGEKLFF | TRBJ1-4 | TRBV11-2 | TRBD1 | few
TGTGCCAGCAGCCAACCGGGACAGGGGGGAGAGACCCAGTACTTC | CASSQPGQGGETQYF | TRBJ2-5 | TRBV4-2 | TRBD1 | -
TGTGCCAGCAGTCCGTCCGGGACAGTACACACCGGGGAGCTGTTTTTT | CASSPSGTVHTGELFF | TRBJ2-2 | TRBV27 | TRBD1 | few
TGCGCCAGCAGCTTGGAAAGGACAGGTCAGACCGGGGAGCTGTTTTTT | CASSLERTGQTGELFF | TRBJ2-2 | TRBV5-1 | TRBD1 | -
TGTGCCAGCAGTTTACAGGCCAGCAATCAGCCCCAGCATTTT | CASSLQASNQPQHF | TRBJ1-5 | TRBV27 | - | -
TGTGCCAGCAGCGCCGGGAACTCTGGGGCCAACGTCCTGACTTTC | CASSAGNSGANVLTF | TRBJ2-6 | TRBV9 | - | -
TGTGCCACCAATAGCGGGGTCTACAATGAGCAGTTCTTC | CATNSGVYNEQFF | TRBJ2-1 | TRBV10-3 | TRBD2 | once
TGTGCCAGCTCACCGTCGGACTCCGCTGGAAACACCATATATTTT | CASSPSDSAGNTIYF | TRBJ1-3 | TRBV18 | - | once
TGTGCCAGCAGCTCCCGGACGAACGGGGAGCTGTTTTTT | CASSSRTNGELFF | TRBJ2-2 | TRBV7-3 | - | -
TGTGCCAGTAGTATTCCCCCCTTCAAAACAGATGGCTACACCTTC | CASSIPPFKTDGYTF | TRBJ1-2 | TRBV19 | - | -
TGTGCCAGCACCGCACTCGAGAACACTGAAGCTTTCTTT | CASTALENTEAFF | TRBJ1-1 | TRBV2 | - | -
TGTGCCAGCCTAGACGTATACACTGAAGCTTTCTTT | CASLDVYTEAFF | TRBJ1-1 | TRBV28 | - | -
TGTGCCAGCAGCGGTCAGTCGGAGACCGGGGAGCTGTTTTTT | CASSGQSETGELFF | TRBJ2-2 | TRBV5-3 | - | -
TGTGCCAGCCGGCAGATGAATGAAAAACTGTTTTTT | CASRQMNEKLFF | TRBJ1-4 | TRBV11-2 | - | -
TGTGCCAGCAGCCAGGGTCGAGAACAGCCCCAGCATTTT | CASSQGREQPQHF | TRBJ1-5 | TRBV4-2 | - | few
TGTGCCAGCAGCTTAGGAGGGAAGGTCCACATTCAGTACTTC | CASSLGGKVHIQYF | TRBJ2-4 | TRBV5-8 | - | -
TGTGCCAGCAGCTTAGCGAGGGGGACTAATGAAAAACTGTTTTTT | CASSLARGTNEKLFF | TRBJ1-4 | TRBV7-2 | - | -
TGTGCCAGCGCCCACAGGGCTGGCGGGGAGCTGTTTTTT | CASAHRAGGELFF | TRBJ2-2 | TRBV6-5 | - | -
TGTGCCAGCAGACAGGGCGGCTACGAGCAGTACTTC | CASRQGGYEQYF | TRBJ2-7 | TRBV6-5 | - | -
TGTGCCACCAGCAGGGGGTCGCTCAATGGCTACACCTTC | CATSRGSLNGYTF | TRBJ1-2 | TRBV15 | - | -
TGTGCCAGCAGCCCCACGGGGGCTCTGAACACTGAAGCTTTCTTT | CASSPTGALNTEAFF | TRBJ1-1 | TRBV6-5 | - | -
TGTGCCAGCAGTTACTCCAAACCCTCTGGAAACACCATATATTTT | CASSYSKPSGNTIYF | TRBJ1-3 | TRBV6-6 | - | -
TGCGCCAGCAGCCAAGGAGCCGGGGATACGCAGTATTTT | CASSQGAGDTQYF | TRBJ2-3 | TRBV4-3 | - | -
TGTGCCAGCACCACCTCGGGTGCTGGAAACACCATATATTTT | CASTTSGAGNTIYF | TRBJ1-3 | TRBV9 | - | -